The T cell receptor beta chain described here comes from a study of PD-1 blockade in classical Hodgkin lymphoma. General observations from the study: TCR diversity in CD4+, not CD8+, cells rose significantly by C4D1.

Note on this clone: Its target is unknown.

This table comes from immunoSEQ multiplex PCR, and its TCRdb copy is limited to in-frame clones, with some not included. The repertoire consists of 26,000 or so clones, with around two thirds occurring once and the leading ten covering 12%. With no exception, relapse followed autologous stem cell transplantation in all patients, and brentuximab vedotin exposure varied. This receptor was identified in a human donor with classical Hodgkin lymphoma. Sequences were derived from peripheral blood mononuclear cells (PBMCs), sampled before the second cycle of nivolumab.

The CDR3 loop reads CAISDGEGSYGYTF. The CDR3 DNA follows: TGTGCCATCAGTGACGGGGAGGGGTCCTATGGCTACACCTTC. This sequence joins TRBV10-3 and TRBJ1-2; D is perhaps TRBD1 (5 bases). The CDR3 is made up of 14 amino acids. CDR1 and CDR2 (germline): ENHRY, SYGVKD. The V gene lost 3 bases and the J gene lost 4 bases, with 12 bases spanning the gap.